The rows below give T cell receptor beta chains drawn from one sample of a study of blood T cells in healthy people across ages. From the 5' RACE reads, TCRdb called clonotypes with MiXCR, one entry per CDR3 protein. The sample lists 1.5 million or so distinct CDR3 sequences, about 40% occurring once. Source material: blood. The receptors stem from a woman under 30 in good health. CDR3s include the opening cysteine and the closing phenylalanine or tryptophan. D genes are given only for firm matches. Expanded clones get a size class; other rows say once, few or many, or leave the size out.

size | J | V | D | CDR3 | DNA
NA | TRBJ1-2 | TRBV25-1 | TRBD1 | CASSPGQMYGYTF | TGTGCCAGCAGCCCGGGACAGATGTATGGCTACACCTTC
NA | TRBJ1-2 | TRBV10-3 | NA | CAIRGDFGYTF | TGTGCCATCAGAGGAGACTTTGGCTACACCTTC
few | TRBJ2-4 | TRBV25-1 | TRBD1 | CASPRQGPLAKNIQYF | TGTGCCAGCCCTCGACAGGGCCCCTTAGCCAAAAACATTCAGTACTTC
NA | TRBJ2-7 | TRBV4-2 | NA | CASSQDEGPTYEQYF | TGTGCCAGCAGCCAAGACGAGGGGCCCACCTACGAGCAGTACTTC
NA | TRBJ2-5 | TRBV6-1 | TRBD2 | CASSGLAGAGNEQYF | TGTGCCAGCAGTGGACTAGCGGGGGCAGGGAATGAGCAGTACTTC
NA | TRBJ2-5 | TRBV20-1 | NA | CSASEAPQETQYF | TGCAGTGCTTCCGAGGCACCCCAAGAGACCCAGTACTTC
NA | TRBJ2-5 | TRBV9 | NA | CASSVETASGGGQYF | TGTGCCAGCAGCGTCGAAACAGCCTCGGGGGGCGGGCAGTACTTC
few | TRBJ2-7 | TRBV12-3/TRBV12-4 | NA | CASSLHGLGSEQYF | TGTGCCAGCAGCCTCCACGGACTGGGATCCGAGCAGTACTTC
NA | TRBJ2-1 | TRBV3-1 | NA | CASRDAGNEQFF | TGTGCCAGCAGGGACGCGGGGAATGAGCAGTTCTTC
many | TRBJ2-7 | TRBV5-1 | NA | CASSPLDTVSYEQYF | TGCGCCAGCAGCCCCCTGGACACCGTAAGCTACGAGCAGTACTTC
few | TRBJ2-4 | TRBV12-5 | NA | CASGLVIGAEEPIKNIQYF | TGTGCTAGTGGTTTGGTAATCGGGGCAGAAGAACCCATCAAAAACATTCAGTACTTC
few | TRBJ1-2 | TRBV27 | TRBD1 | CASRRGQAYGYTF | TGTGCCAGCAGGAGGGGACAGGCCTATGGCTACACCTTC
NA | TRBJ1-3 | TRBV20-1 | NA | CSATHVSGNTIYF | TGCAGTGCAACTCATGTCTCTGGAAACACCATATATTTT
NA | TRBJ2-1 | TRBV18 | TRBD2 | CASSPTRGGTTLAGVAYNEQFF | TGTGCCAGCTCCCCAACCAGGGGAGGCACGACTCTAGCGGGAGTAGCCTACAATGAGCAGTTCTTC
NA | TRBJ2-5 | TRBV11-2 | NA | CASSLGPMEETQYF | TGTGCCAGCAGCTTAGGACCGATGGAAGAGACCCAGTACTTC
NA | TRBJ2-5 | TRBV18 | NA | CASSPPVSETQYF | TGTGCCAGCTCACCACCGGTTAGCGAGACCCAGTACTTC
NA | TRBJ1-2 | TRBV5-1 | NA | CASSQDAGVSYGYTF | TGCGCCAGCAGCCAAGACGCTGGGGTTAGCTATGGCTACACCTTC
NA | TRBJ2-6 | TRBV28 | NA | CASSPQPGHPKGGANVLTF | TGTGCCAGCAGTCCCCAACCGGGACATCCAAAGGGGGGGGCCAACGTCCTGACTTTC
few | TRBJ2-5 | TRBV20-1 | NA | CSARDRARGETQYF | TGCAGTGCTAGAGATCGGGCCCGTGGGGAGACCCAGTACTTC
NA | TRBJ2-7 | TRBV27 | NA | CASSLSGVSEQYF | TGTGCCAGCAGTTTATCGGGAGTGAGCGAGCAGTACTTC
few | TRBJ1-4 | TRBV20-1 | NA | CSAPSIATNEKLFF | TGCAGTGCCCCCTCTATTGCAACTAATGAAAAACTGTTTTTT
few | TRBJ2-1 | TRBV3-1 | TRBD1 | CASSPGTGVYEQFF | TGTGCCAGCAGCCCCGGGACAGGGGTTTATGAGCAGTTCTTC
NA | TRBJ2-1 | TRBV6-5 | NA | CASNGRANEQFF | TGTGCCAGCAACGGTCGTGCCAATGAGCAGTTCTTC
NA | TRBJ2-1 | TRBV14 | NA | CASSPTRVSVHEQFF | TGTGCCAGCAGCCCGACCCGGGTTAGTGTGCATGAGCAGTTCTTC
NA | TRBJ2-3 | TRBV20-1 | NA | CSAPTYSQITDTQYF | TGCAGTGCGCCAACTTATAGCCAAATCACAGATACGCAGTATTTT
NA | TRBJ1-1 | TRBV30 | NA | CAWSPLVNLDGTEAFF | TGTGCCTGGAGTCCCCTAGTTAATCTCGACGGCACTGAAGCTTTCTTT
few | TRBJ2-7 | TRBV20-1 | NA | CSASPGAPYEQYF | TGCAGTGCTAGCCCTGGGGCTCCCTACGAGCAGTACTTC
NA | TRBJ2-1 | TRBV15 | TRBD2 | CATSRGAAREFNEQFF | TGTGCCACCAGCAGAGGGGCCGCGCGGGAGTTCAATGAGCAGTTCTTC
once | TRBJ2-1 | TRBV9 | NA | CASSVAGGAGQNNEQFF | TGTGCCAGCAGCGTAGCGGGGGGAGCCGGACAGAACAATGAGCAGTTCTTC
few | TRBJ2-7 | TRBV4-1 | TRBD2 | CASSQESSGGTSYEQYF | TGCGCCAGCAGCCAGGAATCTAGCGGGGGGACCTCCTACGAGCAGTACTTC
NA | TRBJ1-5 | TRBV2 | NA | CASARDTYSNQPQHF | TGTGCCAGCGCGCGGGACACATATAGCAATCAGCCCCAGCATTTT
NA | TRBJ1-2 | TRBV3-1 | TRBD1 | CASSVQGARAGYTF | TGTGCCAGCAGCGTGCAGGGGGCGCGGGCTGGCTACACCTTC
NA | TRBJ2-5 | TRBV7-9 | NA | CASSPGTSLGTQYF | TGTGCCAGCAGCCCCGGGACTTCCCTTGGGACCCAGTACTTC
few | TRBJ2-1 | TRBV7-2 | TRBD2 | CASSLGGTSAEQFF | TGTGCCAGCAGCTTAGGAGGGACTAGCGCCGAGCAGTTCTTC
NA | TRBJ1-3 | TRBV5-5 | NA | CASSLTASPGNTIYF | TGTGCCAGCAGCTTGACGGCCAGCCCTGGAAACACCATATATTTT
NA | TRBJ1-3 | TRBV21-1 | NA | CASSIRDRDSGNTIYF | TGTGCCAGCAGCATCCGGGACAGGGACTCTGGAAACACCATATATTTT
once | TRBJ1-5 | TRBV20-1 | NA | CSARGPPGGPQHF | TGCAGTGCCCGCGGACCCCCCGGGGGGCCCCAGCATTTT
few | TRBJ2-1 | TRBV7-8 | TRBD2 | CASSLVLAGVEQFF | TGTGCCAGCAGCTTAGTGCTAGCGGGGGTTGAGCAGTTCTTC
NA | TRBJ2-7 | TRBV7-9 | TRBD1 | CARSRDSSYEQYF | TGTGCCCGCAGCAGGGACAGCTCCTACGAGCAGTACTTC
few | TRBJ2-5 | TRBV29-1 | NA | CSVEPIQETQYF | TGCAGCGTTGAACCCATTCAAGAGACCCAGTACTTC
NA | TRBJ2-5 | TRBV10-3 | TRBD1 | CAIKGTGGGQETQYF | TGTGCCATCAAGGGGACAGGGGGTGGCCAAGAGACCCAGTACTTC
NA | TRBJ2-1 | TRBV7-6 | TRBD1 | CASSEEWTGGLNEQFF | TGTGCCAGCAGCGAAGAATGGACAGGGGGCTTGAATGAGCAGTTCTTC
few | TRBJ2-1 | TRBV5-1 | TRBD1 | CASSLGGTGVPEQFF | TGCGCCAGCAGCTTGGGTGGGACAGGAGTCCCGGAGCAGTTCTTC
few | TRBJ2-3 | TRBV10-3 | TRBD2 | CAISGGTSGGGTDTQYF | TGTGCCATCAGTGGAGGGACTAGCGGGGGGGGCACAGATACGCAGTATTTT
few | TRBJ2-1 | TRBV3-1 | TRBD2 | CASSQDLAGEEVPYNEQFF | TGTGCCAGCAGCCAAGATCTAGCGGGAGAGGAGGTGCCGTACAATGAGCAGTTCTTC
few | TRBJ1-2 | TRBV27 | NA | CASWHRDTGSYYGYTF | TGTGCCAGCTGGCACCGGGACACGGGATCTTACTATGGCTACACCTTC
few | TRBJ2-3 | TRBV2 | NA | CASSSAQADAFQAYF | TGTGCCAGCAGTTCAGCTCAAGCGGACGCCTTTCAGGCGTATTTT
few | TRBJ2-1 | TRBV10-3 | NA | CAINPGPLDNEQFF | TGTGCCATCAATCCAGGGCCCCTTGACAATGAGCAGTTCTTC
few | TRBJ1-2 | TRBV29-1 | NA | CSVEEQEYYGYTF | TGCAGCGTTGAAGAACAGGAGTACTATGGCTACACCTTC
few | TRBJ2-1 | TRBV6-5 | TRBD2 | CASSYGTSGSLGEQFF | TGTGCCAGCAGTTACGGGACTAGCGGGAGTTTGGGTGAGCAGTTCTTC
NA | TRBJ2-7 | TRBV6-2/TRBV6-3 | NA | CASSYSRSPLLYEQYF | TGTGCCAGCAGTTACTCGCGGTCCCCCTTACTCTACGAGCAGTACTTC
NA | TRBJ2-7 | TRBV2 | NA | CASSEVGRAGSYEQYF | TGTGCCAGCAGTGAAGTCGGTAGAGCAGGGTCCTACGAGCAGTACTTC
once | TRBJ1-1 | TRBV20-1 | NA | CSAGGLRPEAFF | TGCAGTGCTGGGGGGCTGCGGCCTGAAGCTTTCTTT
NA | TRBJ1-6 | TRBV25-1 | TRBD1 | CASTKTGRGSPLHF | TGTGCCAGCACCAAGACAGGGAGGGGTTCACCCCTCCACTTT
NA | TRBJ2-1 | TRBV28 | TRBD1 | CASNDRGYNEQFF | TGTGCCAGCAATGACAGGGGATACAATGAGCAGTTCTTC